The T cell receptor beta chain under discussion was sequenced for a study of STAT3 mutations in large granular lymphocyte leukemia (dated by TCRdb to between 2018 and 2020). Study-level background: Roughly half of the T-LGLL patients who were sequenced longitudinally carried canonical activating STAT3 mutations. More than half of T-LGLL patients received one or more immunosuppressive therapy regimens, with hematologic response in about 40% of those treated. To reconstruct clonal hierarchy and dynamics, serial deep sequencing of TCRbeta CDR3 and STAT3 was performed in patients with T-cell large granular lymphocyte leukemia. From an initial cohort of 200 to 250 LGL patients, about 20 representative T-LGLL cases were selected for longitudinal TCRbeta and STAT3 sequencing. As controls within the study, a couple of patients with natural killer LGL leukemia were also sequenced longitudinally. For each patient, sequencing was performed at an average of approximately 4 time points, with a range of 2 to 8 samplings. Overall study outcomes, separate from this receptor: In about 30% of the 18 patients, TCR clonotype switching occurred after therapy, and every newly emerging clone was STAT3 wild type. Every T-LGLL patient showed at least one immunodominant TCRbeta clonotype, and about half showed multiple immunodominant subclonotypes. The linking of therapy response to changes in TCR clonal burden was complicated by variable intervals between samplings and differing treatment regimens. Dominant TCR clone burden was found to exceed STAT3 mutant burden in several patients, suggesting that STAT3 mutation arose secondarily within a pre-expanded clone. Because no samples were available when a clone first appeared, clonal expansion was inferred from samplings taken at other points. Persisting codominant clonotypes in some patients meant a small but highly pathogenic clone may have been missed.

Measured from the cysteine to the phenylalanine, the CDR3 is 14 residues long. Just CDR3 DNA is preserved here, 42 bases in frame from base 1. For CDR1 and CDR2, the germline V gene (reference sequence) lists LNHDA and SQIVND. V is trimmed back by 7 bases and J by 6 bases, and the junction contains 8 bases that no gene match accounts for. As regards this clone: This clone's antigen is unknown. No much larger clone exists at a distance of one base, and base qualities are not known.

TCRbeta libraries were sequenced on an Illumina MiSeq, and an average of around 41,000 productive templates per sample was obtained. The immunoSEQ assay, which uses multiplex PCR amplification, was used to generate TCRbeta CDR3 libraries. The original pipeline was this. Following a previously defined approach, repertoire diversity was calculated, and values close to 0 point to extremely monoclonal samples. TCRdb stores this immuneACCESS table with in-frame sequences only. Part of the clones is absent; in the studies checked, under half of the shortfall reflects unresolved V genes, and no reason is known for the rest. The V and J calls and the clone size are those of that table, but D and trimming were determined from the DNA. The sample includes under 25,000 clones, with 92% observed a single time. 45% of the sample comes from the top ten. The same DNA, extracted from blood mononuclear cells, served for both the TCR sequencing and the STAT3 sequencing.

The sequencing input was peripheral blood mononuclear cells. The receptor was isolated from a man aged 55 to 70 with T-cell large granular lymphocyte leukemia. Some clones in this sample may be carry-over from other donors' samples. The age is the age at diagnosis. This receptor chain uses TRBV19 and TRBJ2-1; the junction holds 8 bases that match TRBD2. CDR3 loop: CASTAFGTSNEQFF. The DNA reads TGTGCCAGTACCGCCTTTGGGACTAGCAATGAGCAGTTCTTC.